The 5 T cell receptor beta chains listed next were all sequenced from one sample in a study of cytomegalovirus exposure and HLA in healthy donors. PCR employed 60 Vbeta and 13 Jbeta primers. The repertoire was sequenced with immunoSEQ multiplex PCR; TCRdb's copy has only in-frame clones and lacks some. The profile shows tens of thousands of clones, about four fifths of them singletons. The sample comprised PBMCs. The receptors were sampled from a woman aged 35 to 49 in good health and CMV-seronegative.

V gene TRBV7-9 combines with J gene TRBJ1-2, with a tentative D call TRBD1 (5 bases). Germline loops: CDR1 SEHNR, CDR2 FQNEAQ (reference sequence). The CDR3 is 12 amino acids. Trimming removed 6 bases from V and 6 bases from J, with 11 bases in between. CDR3 amino acids: CASSYQGDGYTF. The CDR3 nucleotides are TGTGCCAGCAGTTATCAGGGCGATGGCTACACCTTC.

In this sample, this clone turned up once. The J gene is TRBJ2-3, the V gene TRBV19; 15 bases map to TRBD2. Germline CDR1 LNHDA, CDR2 SQIVND (reference sequence). V shed 6 bases and J 3 bases; nucleotides not matched to a gene: 10. The CDR3 totals 18 residues. The CDR3: CASSLGLAGGPATDTQYF. CDR3 nucleotide sequence: TGTGCCAGTAGCCTTGGACTAGCGGGAGGGCCCGCGACAGATACGCAGTATTTT.

This chain uses TRBV28 with TRBJ2-7; 7 nucleotides align to TRBD1. Germline loops: CDR1 MDHEN, CDR2 SYDVKM. V lost 2 bases, J lost 6 bases, and 7 bases stayed unmatched. CDR3 length: 14 residues. CDR3 protein: CASSLPYNRGEQYF. DNA for the CDR3: TGTGCCAGCAGTTTACCCTATAACAGGGGCGAGCAGTACTTC.

The chain links TRBV19 to TRBJ1-5; D may be TRBD1 (6 bases). Trimming pared 6 bases from V and 6 bases from J, leaving 15 bases between. Germline V gene data show CDR1 as LNHDA and CDR2 as SQIVND (reference sequence). The CDR3 sequence is 14 residues long. CDR3 amino acids: CASSPAGGGQPQHF. DNA of the CDR3: TGTGCCAGTAGCCCCGCTGGGGGCGGTCAGCCCCAGCATTTT.

The table lists this clone with a count of one. V usage is TRBV5-5 and J usage is TRBJ2-5, with 7 bases aligning to TRBD2. This CDR3 is 15 amino acids long. The trim removed 1 base at V and 7 bases at J, leaving 10 bases unmatched. CDR1 is SGHKS, CDR2 YYEKEE, per germline (reference sequence). Here the CDR3 DNA reads TGTGCCAGCAGCTTGTGGGGGGGGGTTGTAGGGACCCAGTACTTC. Translating it yields CASSLWGGVVGTQYF.